A single sample gave rise to the 22 T cell receptor beta chains below, sequenced in a study of OX40 agonist ivuxolimab in advanced cancers. Profiled with immunoSEQ multiplex PCR; TCRdb holds only in-frame clones, not every one. The sample holds approximately 40,000 clones, 80% seen once. Material: CD4+ or CD8+ T cells sorted from blood, obtained in a trial of the OX40 agonist ivuxolimab. The receptors derive from an adult with an advanced solid tumor such as melanoma, head and neck, liver or kidney cancer.

This clone was seen just once. CDR3 bases: TGTGCCAGCAGCGTAAAGTTCGCGAACTATGGCTACACCTTC. Translated: CASSVKFANYGYTF. This chain joins TRBV9 and TRBJ1-2; D is undetermined. This CDR3 contains 14 residues. Deletions cut 1 base from V and 2 bases from J, with 9 bases between. The germline V gene encodes CDR1 SGDLS and CDR2 YYNGEE.

The chain combines TRBV7-2 with TRBJ1-2; D unclear. Looked up from germline, CDR1 is SGHTA and CDR2 is FQGNSA. With 1 base removed from V and 8 bases from J, the gap between germline ends came to 11 bases. This CDR3 has 13 residues. The CDR3 DNA reads TGTGCCAGCAGCTTAGAATCCAGGCGAGGCTACACCTTC. Translated: CASSLESRRGYTF.

This clone occurred a few times. The chain is built from TRBV5-4 and TRBJ2-3; D not certain. Deletions cut 0 bases from V and 2 bases from J, with 4 bases between. The CDR3 loop spans 13 amino acids. From germline, CDR1 is SGHNT and CDR2 YYREEE (reference sequence). The CDR3 loop is CASSLGPTDTQYF. For the CDR3, the DNA is TGTGCCAGCAGCTTGGGGCCCACAGATACGCAGTATTTT.

The chain joins TRBV7-9 to TRBJ2-3; no reliable D call. The V gene's germline CDR1 is SEHNR and CDR2 FQNEAQ (reference sequence). The CDR3 covers 15 residues. The ends were cut back, 0 bases at V and 0 bases at J, with 7 bases in the middle. CDR3 in amino acids: CASSLASLSTDTQYF. CDR3 DNA sequence: TGTGCCAGCAGCTTAGCGTCGCTGAGCACAGATACGCAGTATTTT. Drawing the rest from reference TRBV7-9 and TRBJ2-3, the complete variable domain is DTGVSQNPRHKITKRGQNVTFRCDPISEHNRLYWYRQTLGQGPEFLTYFQNEAQLEKSRLLSDRFSAERPKGSFSTLEIQRTEQGDSAMYLCASSLASLSTDTQYFGPGTRLTVL.

The V gene is TRBV30, the J gene TRBJ1-5; possible D gene TRBD1, 5 bases. The CDR3 has 14 amino acids. V was trimmed by 4 bases and J by 1 base, leaving 11 bases between them. CDR1 GTSNPN and CDR2 SVGIG come from the germline V gene (reference sequence). CDR3 sequence reads: CAWTRAQSNQPQHF. The CDR3 DNA follows: TGTGCCTGGACCAGGGCGCAGAGCAATCAGCCCCAGCATTTT.

The chain carries TRBV7-9 and TRBJ1-1; possible D gene TRBD1, 5 bases. CDR1 is SEHNR, CDR2 FQNEAQ, per germline (reference sequence). V was pared by 5 bases and J by 7 bases, with 17 bases between. The CDR3 is made up of 14 amino acids. The CDR3: CASSVGPSNFEAFF. In nucleotides, the CDR3 is TGTGCCAGCAGCGTGGGACCGAGTAATTTTGAAGCTTTCTTT.

A note on this clone: At one boundary the junction diverges from the germline segment, which might be a read error. The chain uses TRBV7-3 and TRBJ2-1, with no clear D. This CDR3 has 13 residues. Germline V lookup: CDR1 SGHTA, CDR2 FQGTGA. For the CDR3, the DNA is TGTGCCAGCAGCCTAACGGACCACAATGAGCAGTTCTTC. Its translation: CASSLTDHNEQFF.

This clone was observed a single time. At one end the junction does not follow the germline gene, possibly because of a read error. The gene calls are TRBV5-4 and TRBJ1-2, with a possible D match to TRBD1 (6 bases). The CDR3 has 10 amino acids. Germline V gene sequence: CDR1 SGHNT, CDR2 YYREEE (reference sequence). CDR3 DNA sequence: TGCCTAATAGGGGGGAATGGCTACACCTTC. Translating it yields CLIGGNGYTF.

V gene TRBV29-1 combines with J gene TRBJ2-7, with D possibly matching TRBD1 (5 bases). The CDR3 totals 14 residues. The ends were cut back, 6 bases at V and 7 bases at J, with 22 bases in the middle. The germline V gene encodes CDR1 SQVTM and CDR2 ANQGSEA. CDR3 nucleotide sequence: TGCAGCGTGGTAGGTGGGCAGGGCCACCGGGAGCAGTACTTC. Its protein is CSVVGGQGHREQYF.

The chain uses TRBV23-1 and TRBJ2-7; possibly TRBD1 or TRBD2 for D (5 bases each). TRBV23-1 counts as an open reading frame of uncertain function. This CDR3 comprises 15 residues. V lost 6 bases and J lost 3, with 18 bases in between. The CDR3 nucleotides are TGCGCCAGCAGGTCCCTAGACAGCGGCTTCTACGAGCAGTACTTC. Its protein is CASRSLDSGFYEQYF.

This clone was observed once. The genes are TRBV11-2 and TRBJ2-3; no clear D gene. CDR3 size: 12 residues. The V and J ends lost 5 bases and 2 bases respectively, with 5 bases between them. The V gene's germline CDR1 is SGHAT and CDR2 FQNNGV. The DNA for the CDR3 is TGTGCCAGCAGCCAGCTCACAGATACGCAGTATTTT. It encodes CASSQLTDTQYF. The whole variable domain, filled in from reference TRBV11-2 and TRBJ2-3, reads EAGVAQSPRYKIIEKRQSVAFWCNPISGHATLYWYQQILGQGPKLLIQFQNNGVVDDSQLPKDRFSAERLKGVDSTLKIQPAKLEDSAVYLCASSQLTDTQYFGPGTRLTVL.

The sample holds a few counts of this clone. V and J are TRBV7-2 and TRBJ2-3; 15 bases map to TRBD2. Germline loops: CDR1 SGHTA, CDR2 FQGNSA. This CDR3 has 18 amino acids. Losses at the gene ends were 2 bases for V and 5 bases for J; bases not matched to a gene: 8. The CDR3 region is CASSLQGLAGGQRDTQYF. CDR3 DNA sequence: TGTGCCAGCAGCTTACAGGGACTAGCGGGAGGCCAAAGAGATACGCAGTATTTT.

The rearrangement uses TRBV6-5 and TRBJ2-2; D is ambiguous. The CDR3 is 13 amino acids. In germline, CDR1 is MNHEY, CDR2 SVGAGI. Trimming took off 6 bases at V and 4 bases at J, with 9 bases between the two ends. The CDR3 region has the DNA TGTGCCAGCAGAAAGCGAGCCACCGGGGAGCTGTTTTTT. Translated, it gives CASRKRATGELFF.

The chain carries TRBV7-9 and TRBJ2-7; 7 bases match TRBD2. Trimming at V came to 2 bases and at J to 0 bases, leaving 13 bases not matched to a gene. This CDR3 comprises 18 residues. CDR1 is SEHNR, CDR2 FQNEAQ, per germline (reference sequence). CDR3 residues: CASSLWIGSGPSSYEQYF. In nucleotides, the CDR3 is TGTGCCAGCAGCTTATGGATCGGTAGCGGGCCCAGCTCCTACGAGCAGTACTTC.

This chain uses TRBV7-6 with TRBJ2-1; D is undetermined. The CDR3 runs 14 residues. Germline V gene sequence: CDR1 SGHVS, CDR2 FNYEAQ. The V end lost 8 bases, the J end lost 3 bases, and 14 bases lay between the germline ends. CDR3 residues: CASGDPGYYNEQFF. CDR3 DNA sequence: TGTGCCAGCGGCGATCCAGGATACTACAATGAGCAGTTCTTC. Full variable domain (missing parts from reference TRBV7-6 and TRBJ2-1): GAGVSQSPRYKVTKRGQDVALRCDPISGHVSLYWYRQALGQGPEFLTYFNYEAQQDKSGLPNDRFSAERPEGSISTLTIQRTEQRDSAMYRCASGDPGYYNEQFFGPGTRLTVL.

The J gene is TRBJ1-1, the V gene TRBV6-6; D unclear. Trimming left V 2 bases short and J 6 bases short, with 13 bases between. This CDR3 contains 14 residues. Germline V gene sequence: CDR1 MNHNY, CDR2 SVGAGI (reference sequence). As DNA, the CDR3 is TGTGCCAGCAGTTACGTACCTCGGCCGGCTGAAGCTTTCTTT. Residues: CASSYVPRPAEAFF.

Here the CDR3 DNA reads TGTGCCAGCAGCCGCTGGTCAGCGCTCCGGGCGGGTGAGCAGTTCTTC. Its protein product is CASSRWSALRAGEQFF. The rearrangement joins TRBV5-6 to TRBJ2-1, with a tentative D call TRBD2 (5 bases). The germline V and J ends were trimmed by 4 bases and 9 bases, with 23 bases remaining between them. This CDR3 is 16 amino acids long. CDR1 is SGHDT and CDR2 is YYEEEE in the germline V gene.

This clone showed up just once. The chain recombines TRBV29-1 with TRBJ2-5, with TRBD2 as a possible D gene (6 bases). This CDR3 is 12 amino acids long. The germline V gene has CDR1 SQVTM and CDR2 ANQGSEA. Trimming took 7 bases from V and 2 from J, leaving 11 bases between them. As DNA, the CDR3 is TGCAGCGGGGTCGGGGGACAAGAGACCCAGTACTTC. Translated, it gives CSGVGGQETQYF.

This clone was found once. The genes are TRBV6-5 and TRBJ1-3; D not resolved. V lost 6 bases and J lost 3, with 15 bases in between. Germline V gene sequence: CDR1 MNHEY, CDR2 SVGAGI. This CDR3 region has 15 residues. The CDR3 region is CASSQSIVDGNTIYF. CDR3 DNA: TGTGCCAGCAGCCAATCAATAGTCGATGGAAACACCATATATTTT.

This clone occurred once. The chain links TRBV6-5 to TRBJ1-1; a possible D gene is TRBD1 (5 bases). Per the germline V gene, CDR1 is MNHEY and CDR2 is SVGAGI. This CDR3 is 14 amino acids long. V lost 5 bases and J lost 0, with 10 bases in between. CDR3 amino acids: CASSRQSMNTEAFF. CDR3 nucleotide sequence: TGTGCCAGCAGTCGACAGTCAATGAACACTGAAGCTTTCTTT.

The chain recombines TRBV9 with TRBJ1-5; D remains unclear. Germline loops: CDR1 SGDLS, CDR2 YYNGEE. The V gene lost 0 bases and the J gene lost 0 bases, with 7 bases spanning the gap. The CDR3 runs 15 residues. The CDR3 is CASSVGDVSNQPQHF. The CDR3 DNA sequence: TGTGCCAGCAGCGTAGGCGACGTTAGCAATCAGCCCCAGCATTTT.

This clone was observed a few times. J is TRBJ1-1 and V is TRBV6-5; D perhaps matches TRBD1 (6 bases). Trimming shortened V by 6 bases and J by 9 bases, and 14 bases separated the two germline ends. This CDR3 has 12 amino acids. Germline assignment: CDR1 MNHEY and CDR2 SVGAGI. The CDR3 spells CASSTDRRKAFF. The CDR3 DNA is TGTGCCAGCAGCACTGACAGGAGAAAAGCTTTCTTT.